These T cell receptor beta chains were read from a single sample in a study of tumor and adjacent non-tumor tissue in lung cancer. TCRdb fed the multiplex PCR reads into MiXCR, producing one record per CDR3 protein. The table has 100,000 or so distinct CDR3 sequences, more than 55% seen once. Sequenced sample: distant non-tumor lung tissue. Receptor source: a man younger than 40 with non-small cell lung cancer. CDR3s include the opening cysteine and the closing phenylalanine or tryptophan.

V gene: TRBV4-1
CDR3 protein: CASSQQGPNEKLFF

V gene: TRBV5-5
CDR3 protein: CASSCTGTRDHNEQFF

V gene: TRBV20-1
CDR3 protein: CSARRGVESQYF

V gene: TRBV11-1
CDR3 protein: CASNLTSVTDMQYF

V gene: TRBV20-1
CDR3 protein: CSARDFGGTDTQYF

V gene: TRBV6-2/TRBV6-3
CDR3 protein: CASSSRGLASETQYF

V gene: TRBV12-3/TRBV12-4
CDR3 protein: CASSLVGGKASF

V gene: TRBV6-2/TRBV6-3
CDR3 protein: CATKDWTYNERFF

V gene: TRBV29-1
CDR3 protein: CSVEAGANVLTF

V gene: TRBV6-2/TRBV6-3
CDR3 protein: CASSDTSHNEQFF

V gene: TRBV11-2
CDR3 protein: CASSLSTGNYEQYF

V gene: TRBV10-3
CDR3 protein: CVISESQATNQPQHF

V gene: TRBV29-1
CDR3 protein: CTVDSGTGGVQYF

V gene: TRBV7-9
CDR3 protein: CASSLTVIYGYTF

V gene: TRBV11-2
CDR3 protein: CVSCLSDYGYTF

V gene: TRBV11-3
CDR3 protein: CAISSSPGGIYGYTF

V gene: TRBV6-5
CDR3 protein: CANSYGASADTQYF

V gene: TRBV29-1
CDR3 protein: CGVERQGVEETQYF

V gene: TRBV6-1
CDR3 protein: CASSEDPGIF

V gene: TRBV30
CDR3 protein: CAWSPSAGQPQLF

V gene: TRBV24-1
CDR3 protein: CATSGSRQNQPQHF

V gene: TRBV29-1
CDR3 protein: CSVSSGAGGMLFF

V gene: TRBV11-3
CDR3 protein: CAGSLGRRFDEQHF

V gene: TRBV4-1
CDR3 protein: CASSQLGKRDIEQFF

V gene: TRBV6-2/TRBV6-3
CDR3 protein: CASNPPRGLKNIQYF

V gene: TRBV20-1
CDR3 protein: CSALSTGIRTEAFF

V gene: TRBV19
CDR3 protein: CASSTESGTLQETQYF

V gene: TRBV2
CDR3 protein: CASSEARTSPEAFF

V gene: TRBV11-1
CDR3 protein: CTSSLEASGEYEQYF

V gene: TRBV20-1
CDR3 protein: CSASRLAGYERYF

V gene: TRBV20-1
CDR3 protein: CSTRGVGDTEAFF